This T cell receptor beta chain was documented in a study of shared clonotypes between healthy human individuals. Profiling relied on immunoSEQ multiplex PCR, and the TCRdb table lists in-frame clones only, not all of them. The sample holds roughly 2,300,000 clones, just under 95% seen once. Trimming took off 2 bases at V and 9 bases at J, with 8 bases between the two ends. The germline gives CDR1 MDHEN, CDR2 SYDVKM. The CDR3 totals 12 residues. The V and J genes are TRBV28 and TRBJ2-1; TRBD2 is a possible D gene (5 bases). The clonotype originates from a man younger than 30 in good health. Some clones in this sample may be carry-over from other donors' samples. Sequencing input: naive CD4+ T cells from PBMCs. Documented subset: CD45RA+ positively selected. The CDR3 region has the DNA TGTGCCAGCAGTTTAATAGCGTCTGAGCAGTTCTTC. As protein: CASSLIASEQFF.